Here is one T cell receptor beta chain with its context. Between the trimmed V and J ends, which lost 8 bases and 7 bases, there was a span of 15 bases. The length of the CDR3 is 13 residues. Germline V CDR1 and CDR2: SGHNT, YENEEA. This sample was taken from a study of blood T cell repertoires in COVID-19. Looking at the study overall: There were acute and convalescent COVID-19 samples, and they came from the United States, Italy and Spain.

Original analysis: How many nucleated cells were present was estimated from reference gene primer amplification. The protocol was immunoSEQ multiplex PCR, while the TCRdb copy is restricted to in-frame clones and leaves out a portion. The DNA was the basis for D and trimming; V, J and clone size are from that table. Found here are 180,000 or so clones, about 81% of them singletons; the top ten hold 10% to 15%. This rearrangement joins TRBV11-3 to TRBJ1-5; perhaps TRBD1 as D (5 bases). The sequence was collected from a woman older than 75 with COVID-19, enrolled during active disease. The sequenced material came from peripheral blood. CDR3 sequence: CASALGEGQPQHF. CDR3 coding DNA: TGTGCCAGCGCTCTAGGGGAGGGACAGCCCCAGCATTTT.